Detailed here is one T cell receptor beta chain. What it binds is unknown. A far larger clone differs by one base, so this is likely a read error. From germline, CDR1 is MNHNS and CDR2 SASEGT. There are 18 residues in the CDR3. The record originates from a study of prognosis after radiotherapy for stage I lung cancer. Study as a whole: Stage I lung tumors that were newly diagnosed and primary were found in 15 or so patients, while about five patients had oligometastatic NSCLC after surgical resection of the primary tumor. The non-small cell lung cancer patients were all regarded as unsuitable for surgery on medical grounds. Study conclusions and caveats: Reduced unique TCR clone counts were recorded after stereotactic body radiation therapy, with a median of about 9,700 versus 6,500.

From genomic DNA, TCR beta CDR3 was amplified by two-round multiplex PCR. Gene-specific primers for each TRBV and TRBJ gene drove first-round PCR. In TCRdb, the multiplex PCR reads were re-called with MiXCR into one record per CDR3 protein. The sample contains tens of thousands of distinct CDR3 sequences, about 41% of which appear only once. V and J are TRBV6-1 and TRBJ2-6, with D possibly TRBD2 on 6 matching bases. The source material was PBMCs, sampled before or after stereotactic body radiation therapy (not recorded which). The receptor was derived from a donor over 45 with non-small cell lung cancer. The CDR3 reads CASSFPVGRDSGANFLTF. As DNA, the CDR3 is TGTGCCAGCAGTTTCCCAGTCGGCCGGGACTCTGGGGCCAACTTCCTGACTTTC.